The 12 T cell receptor beta chains reported below all come from one sample, sequenced in a study of OX40 agonist ivuxolimab in advanced cancers. Sequencing was performed with immunoSEQ multiplex PCR; in TCRdb, only in-frame clones are kept and a portion is missing. The repertoire holds 8,000 to 10,000 clones, with 88% as singletons. This material consisted of CD4+ or CD8+ T cells sorted from blood, taken in a trial of the OX40 agonist ivuxolimab. The source is an adult with an advanced solid tumor such as melanoma, head and neck, liver or kidney cancer.

This chain connects TRBV2 to TRBJ2-2; TRBD2 might be the D (5 bases). The germline V gene encodes CDR1 SNHLY and CDR2 FYNNEI. The CDR3 has 10 amino acids. CDR3 residues: CAAGTGELFF. As DNA, the CDR3 is TGTGCGGCGGGCACCGGGGAGCTGTTTTTT.

The J gene is TRBJ2-5, the V gene TRBV11-3; D gene ambiguous. The DNA end lines up better with TRBJ2-7; the J call may be wrong. The CDR3 covers 11 residues. Germline CDR1 and CDR2: SGHNT and YENEEA. CDR3 sequence reads: CASRSSYEQYF. CDR3 nucleotide sequence: TGTGCCAGCCGGAGCTCCTACGAGCAGTACTTC.

This chain joins TRBV2 and TRBJ2-7; TRBD1 is a possible D gene (6 bases). The V gene lost 4 bases and the J gene lost 1 base, with 11 bases spanning the gap. Germline values: CDR1 SNHLY, CDR2 FYNNEI. The CDR3 totals 14 residues. The CDR3 protein is CASSVVQGSYEQYF. The CDR3 coding sequence is TGTGCCAGCAGTGTAGTACAGGGATCCTACGAGCAGTACTTC.

The J gene is TRBJ2-7, the V gene TRBV6-5; D uncertain. Germline-derived CDR1 and CDR2 are MNHEY and SVGAGI. Trimming removed 5 bases at V and 6 bases at J, with 17 bases between. The length of the CDR3 is 14 residues. DNA for the CDR3: TGTGCCAGCAGTCCCTACGGACCACCCGGCGAGCAGTACTTC. Encoded protein: CASSPYGPPGEQYF.

This chain links TRBV4-1 with TRBJ2-7; 11 bases line up with TRBD2. Germline CDR1 MGHRA, CDR2 YSYEKL. Trimming at V came to 4 bases and at J to 6 bases, leaving 2 bases not matched to a gene. The length of the CDR3 is 13 residues. The CDR3, as DNA: TGCGCCAGCAGCCGAGGACTAGCGGGCGAGCAGTACTTC. Encoded protein: CASSRGLAGEQYF.

The chain combines TRBV10-3 with TRBJ2-5; perhaps TRBD2 as D (5 bases). The germline gives CDR1 ENHRY, CDR2 SYGVKD. The CDR3 spans 13 residues. V lost 8 bases and J 2 bases, leaving 12 bases between the germline ends. The CDR3 DNA follows: TGTGCCATCGGAATTGGGAGACAAGAGACCCAGTACTTC. Its protein is CAIGIGRQETQYF.

Here the CDR3 DNA reads TGTGCCAGTAAGACCAGGGGTCGGGACTACAATGAGCAGTTCTTC. Its protein is CASKTRGRDYNEQFF. The chain uses TRBV19 and TRBJ2-1; a weak D match, TRBD1 (6 bases). Trimming stripped 7 bases from V and 3 bases from J, with 16 bases between. Per germline, CDR1 LNHDA and CDR2 SQIVND (reference sequence). The CDR3 spans 15 residues.

The chain has TRBV19 and TRBJ2-7; 11 bases are shared with TRBD1. In germline, CDR1 is LNHDA, CDR2 SQIVND (reference sequence). CDR3 length: 15 residues. After removal of 3 bases from V and 4 bases from J, the junction contained 5 bases not matched to a gene. The CDR3 is CASSIGQGAGYEQYF. CDR3 coding DNA: TGTGCCAGTAGTATCGGACAGGGGGCGGGGTACGAGCAGTACTTC.

The chain links TRBV19 to TRBJ1-1, with D perhaps TRBD1 (5 bases). Germline-derived CDR1 and CDR2 are LNHDA and SQIVND (reference sequence). V was shortened by 3 bases and J by 1 base, with 9 bases between the two germline ends. The CDR3 sequence is 14 residues long. The CDR3 DNA sequence: TGTGCCAGTAGTATGGCGGGGGGGAACACTGAAGCTTTCTTT. Its translation is CASSMAGGNTEAFF.

The CDR3 DNA reads TGCGCCAGCAGGAAACCGGAGGACACTGAAGCTTTCTTT. Translated, it gives CASRKPEDTEAFF. The rearrangement links TRBV5-1 to TRBJ1-1; D remains ambiguous. V lost 5 bases and J 3 bases, leaving 11 bases between the germline ends. The V gene's germline CDR1 is SGHRS and CDR2 YFSETQ. The CDR3 is made up of 13 amino acids.

The genes are TRBV11-3 and TRBJ2-7; no definite D call. The CDR3 is 11 residues long. Trimming stripped 3 bases from V and 6 bases from J, with 6 bases between. The germline gives CDR1 SGHNT, CDR2 YENEEA. The CDR3 region is CASSLSVEQYF. DNA for the CDR3: TGTGCCAGCAGCTTGTCTGTCGAGCAGTACTTC.

The genes are TRBV28 and TRBJ2-5; 7 positions agree with TRBD1. Germline CDR1 is MDHEN and CDR2 is SYDVKM. J was trimmed by 5 bases and V by 1 base; bases with no gene match: 7. The CDR3 has 15 amino acids. CDR3 amino acids: CASSLLKGAMETQYF. The CDR3 DNA sequence: TGTGCCAGCAGTTTATTAAAGGGGGCCATGGAGACCCAGTACTTC.